The 3 T cell receptor beta chains below were found in one sample sequenced in a study of cytomegalovirus exposure and HLA in healthy donors. PCR primers comprised 60 Vbeta and 13 Jbeta primers. Sequencing used immunoSEQ multiplex PCR; TCRdb keeps in-frame clones, though not all of them. The sample lists about 200,000 clones; over 75% were seen once. Sequencing was done on a sample of PBMCs. All receptors derive from a woman aged 25 to 39 in good health and CMV-seronegative.

The chain combines TRBV11-3 with TRBJ2-1, with a weak D call TRBD2 (6 bases). Germline values: CDR1 SGHNT, CDR2 YENEEA. The CDR3 contains 15 residues. Deletions cut 1 base from V and 2 bases from J, with 9 bases between. Here the CDR3 DNA reads TGTGCCAGCAGCTTAGTTCCGGGAGCCTACAATGAGCAGTTCTTC. Translation: CASSLVPGAYNEQFF.

V usage is TRBV4-2 and J usage is TRBJ2-7; TRBD1 might be the D (5 bases). Germline V gene data show CDR1 as LGHNA and CDR2 as YNFKEQ. Trimming pared 1 base from V and 4 bases from J, leaving 11 bases between. CDR3 length equals 14 residues. The CDR3 region is CASSQAETEYEQYF. CDR3 nucleotide sequence: TGTGCCAGCAGCCAAGCTGAGACAGAGTACGAGCAGTACTTC.

J is TRBJ2-5 and V is TRBV27, with 10 nucleotides matching TRBD1. With V trimmed by 2 bases and J by 0 bases, 6 bases remained unmatched. Germline lookup yields CDR1 MNHEY and CDR2 SMNVEV (reference sequence). This CDR3 is built from 17 residues. In DNA, the CDR3 is TGTGCCAGCAGTTTACTCTCGACAGGGGGCTACCAAGAGACCCAGTACTTC. Protein: CASSLLSTGGYQETQYF.